This record covers a single T cell receptor (beta chain). This CDR3 has 16 amino acids. The germline V gene encodes CDR1 DFQATT and CDR2 SNEGSKA (reference sequence). The data are from a study of T cells expressing NK-cell markers. Study summary: Seven of the eight sequenced donors were classified as HCMV-seropositive, and one was classified as seronegative.

TCRdb re-called the 5' RACE reads and shows each CDR3 protein once, DNA omitted. The sample holds 150,000 to 180,000 distinct CDR3 sequences. The chain uses TRBV20-1 and TRBJ2-3; TCRdb returns TRBD2, unconfirmable since there is no DNA. Sequenced material: blood T cells: a sorted CD56 or NKG2C T cell subset, CD4+ or CD8+ T cells, or bulk PBMC T cells (not recorded which). The TCR comes from a woman aged 50 to 65 in good health. The CDR3 protein is CSARNRLRESTDTQYF.